This T cell receptor beta chain was identified in a study of T cell repertoires in cytomegalovirus infection. Study information: Selection of CMV epitopes for the study included recently identified HLA-C-restricted and well-studied HLA-B-restricted ones. Public TCR beta signatures provided an indication of both CMV infection and a matching HLA type.

MiXCR, applied by TCRdb to the reads, yields one record per CDR3 protein. The sample consists of hundreds of thousands of distinct CDR3 sequences, 33% of them appearing once. Remarks on this clonotype: Its target is unknown.

Germline V gives CDR1 SEHNR, CDR2 FQNEAQ (reference sequence). V was shortened by 3 bases and J by 6 bases, with 11 bases between the two germline ends. The CDR3 covers 13 residues. This TCR was sampled from a human donor in good health (CMV status not recorded). Some clones in this sample may be carry-over from other donors' samples. The rearrangement links TRBV7-9 to TRBJ1-2, with D unclear. The sample in question was cultured PBMCs, obtained from culture after CMV antigen stimulation. CDR3 in DNA: TGTGCCAGCAGCTTCGGGGAGGGTAATGGCTACACCTTC. Translation gives CASSFGEGNGYTF.